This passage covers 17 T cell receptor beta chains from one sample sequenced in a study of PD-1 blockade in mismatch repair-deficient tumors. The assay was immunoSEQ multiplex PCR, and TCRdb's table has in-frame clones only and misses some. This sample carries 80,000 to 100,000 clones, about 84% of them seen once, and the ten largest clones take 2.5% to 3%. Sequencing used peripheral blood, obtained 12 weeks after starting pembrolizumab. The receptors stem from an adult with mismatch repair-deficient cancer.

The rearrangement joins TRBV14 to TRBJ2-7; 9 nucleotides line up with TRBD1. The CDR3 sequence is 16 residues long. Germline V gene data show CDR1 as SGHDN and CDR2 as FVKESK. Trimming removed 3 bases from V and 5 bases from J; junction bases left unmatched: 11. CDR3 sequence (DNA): TGTGCCAGCAGCCAGTGGGACAGGGCACTTTTCAACGAGCAGTACTTC. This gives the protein CASSQWDRALFNEQYF.

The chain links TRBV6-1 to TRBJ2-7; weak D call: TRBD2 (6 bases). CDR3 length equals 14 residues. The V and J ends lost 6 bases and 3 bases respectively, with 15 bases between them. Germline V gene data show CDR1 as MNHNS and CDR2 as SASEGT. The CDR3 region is CASRQRLDNYEQYF. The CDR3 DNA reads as TGTGCCAGCAGACAAAGACTAGACAACTACGAGCAGTACTTC.

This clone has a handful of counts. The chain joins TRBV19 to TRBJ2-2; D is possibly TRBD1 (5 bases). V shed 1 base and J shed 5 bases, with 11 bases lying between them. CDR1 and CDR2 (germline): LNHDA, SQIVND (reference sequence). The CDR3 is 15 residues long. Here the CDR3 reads CASSIGHGATGELFF. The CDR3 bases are TGTGCCAGTAGTATAGGCCATGGGGCAACCGGGGAGCTGTTTTTT.

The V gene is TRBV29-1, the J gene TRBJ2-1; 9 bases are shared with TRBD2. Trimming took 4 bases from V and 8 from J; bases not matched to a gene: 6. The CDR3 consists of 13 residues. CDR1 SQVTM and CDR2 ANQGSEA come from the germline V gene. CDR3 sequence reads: CSVALAGPDEQFF. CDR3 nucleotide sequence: TGCAGCGTTGCCCTAGCGGGACCGGATGAGCAGTTCTTC.

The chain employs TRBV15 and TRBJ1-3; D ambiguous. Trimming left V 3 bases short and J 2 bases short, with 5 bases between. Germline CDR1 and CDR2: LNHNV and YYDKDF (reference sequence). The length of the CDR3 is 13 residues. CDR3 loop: CATSSHAGNTIYF. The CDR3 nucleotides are TGTGCCACCAGCAGCCACGCTGGAAACACCATATATTTT. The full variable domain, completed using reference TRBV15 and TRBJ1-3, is DAMVIQNPRYQVTQFGKPVTLSCSQTLNHNVMYWYQQKSSQAPKLLFHYYDKDFNNEADTPDNFQSRRPNTSFCFLDIRSPGLGDTAMYLCATSSHAGNTIYFGEGSWLTVV.

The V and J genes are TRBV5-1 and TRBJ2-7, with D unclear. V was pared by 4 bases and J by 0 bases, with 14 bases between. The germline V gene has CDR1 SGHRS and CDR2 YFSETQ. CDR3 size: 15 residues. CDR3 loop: CASSPPSSNSYEQYF. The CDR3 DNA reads TGCGCCAGCAGCCCACCCTCTAGTAACTCCTACGAGCAGTACTTC.

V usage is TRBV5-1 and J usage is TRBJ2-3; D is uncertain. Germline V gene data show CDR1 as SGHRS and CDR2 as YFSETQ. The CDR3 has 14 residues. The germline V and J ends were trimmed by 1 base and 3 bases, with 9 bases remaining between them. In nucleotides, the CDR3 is TGCGCCAGCAGCTTGTCAGGTTGGACAGATACGCAGTATTTT. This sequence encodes CASSLSGWTDTQYF.

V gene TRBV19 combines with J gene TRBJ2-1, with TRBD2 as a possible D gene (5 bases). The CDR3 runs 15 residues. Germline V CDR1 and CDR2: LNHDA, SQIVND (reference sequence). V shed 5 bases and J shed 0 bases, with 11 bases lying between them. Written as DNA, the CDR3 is TGTGCCAGTAGTCCCAGCGGTAGCTCCTACAATGAGCAGTTCTTC. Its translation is CASSPSGSSYNEQFF.

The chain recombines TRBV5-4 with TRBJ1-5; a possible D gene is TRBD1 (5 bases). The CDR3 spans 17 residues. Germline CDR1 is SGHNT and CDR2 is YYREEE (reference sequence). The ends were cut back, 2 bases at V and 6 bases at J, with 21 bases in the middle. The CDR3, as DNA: TGTGCCAGCAGCTTCTCTCGGGGGAGGGCAGACGGTCAGCCCCAGCATTTT. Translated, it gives CASSFSRGRADGQPQHF. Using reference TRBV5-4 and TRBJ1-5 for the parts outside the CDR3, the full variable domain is ETGVTQSPTHLIKTRGQQVTLRCSSQSGHNTVSWYQQALGQGPQFIFQYYREEENGRGNFPPRFSGLQFPNYSSELNVNALELDDSALYLCASSFSRGRADGQPQHFGDGTRLSIL.

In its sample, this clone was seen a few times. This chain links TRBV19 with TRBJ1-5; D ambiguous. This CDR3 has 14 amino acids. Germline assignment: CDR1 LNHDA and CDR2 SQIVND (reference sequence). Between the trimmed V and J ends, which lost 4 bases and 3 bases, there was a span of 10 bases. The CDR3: CASSRSGFNQPQHF. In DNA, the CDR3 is TGTGCCAGTAGTAGATCGGGATTCAATCAGCCCCAGCATTTT.

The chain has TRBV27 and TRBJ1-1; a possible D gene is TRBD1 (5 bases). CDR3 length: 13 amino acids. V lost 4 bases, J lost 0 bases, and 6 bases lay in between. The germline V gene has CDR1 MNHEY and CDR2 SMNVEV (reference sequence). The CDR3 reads CASSYRLNTEAFF. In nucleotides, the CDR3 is TGTGCCAGCAGTTACAGGTTGAACACTGAAGCTTTCTTT.

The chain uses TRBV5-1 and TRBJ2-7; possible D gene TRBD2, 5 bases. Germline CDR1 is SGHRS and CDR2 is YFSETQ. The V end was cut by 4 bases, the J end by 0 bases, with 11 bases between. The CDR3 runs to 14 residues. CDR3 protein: CASSNAGSSYEQYF. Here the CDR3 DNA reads TGCGCCAGCAGCAATGCGGGTAGCTCCTACGAGCAGTACTTC.

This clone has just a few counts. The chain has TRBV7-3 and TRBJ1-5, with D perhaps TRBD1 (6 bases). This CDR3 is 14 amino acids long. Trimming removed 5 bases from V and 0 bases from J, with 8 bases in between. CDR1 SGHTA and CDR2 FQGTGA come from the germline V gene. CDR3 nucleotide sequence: TGTGCCAGCAGCCCACAGGGTAGCAATCAGCCCCAGCATTTT. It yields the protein CASSPQGSNQPQHF.

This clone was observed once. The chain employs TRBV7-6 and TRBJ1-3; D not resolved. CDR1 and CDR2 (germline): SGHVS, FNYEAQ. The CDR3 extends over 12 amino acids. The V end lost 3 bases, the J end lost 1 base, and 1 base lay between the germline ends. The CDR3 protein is CASSFSGNTIYF. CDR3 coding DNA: TGTGCCAGCAGCTTTTCTGGAAACACCATATATTTT.

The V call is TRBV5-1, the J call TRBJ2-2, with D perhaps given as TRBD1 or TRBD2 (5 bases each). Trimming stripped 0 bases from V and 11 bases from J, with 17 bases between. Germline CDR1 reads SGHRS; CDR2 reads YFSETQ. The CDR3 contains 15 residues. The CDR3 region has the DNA TGCGCCAGCAGCTTGGTTAGGGACCACTCCCCCGAGCTGTTTTTT. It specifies CASSLVRDHSPELFF.

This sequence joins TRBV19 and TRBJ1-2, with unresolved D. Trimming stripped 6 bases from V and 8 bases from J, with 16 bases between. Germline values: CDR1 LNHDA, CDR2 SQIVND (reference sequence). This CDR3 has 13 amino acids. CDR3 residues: CASSVNYLEGYTF. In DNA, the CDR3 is TGTGCCAGTAGCGTAAACTATTTGGAAGGCTACACCTTC.

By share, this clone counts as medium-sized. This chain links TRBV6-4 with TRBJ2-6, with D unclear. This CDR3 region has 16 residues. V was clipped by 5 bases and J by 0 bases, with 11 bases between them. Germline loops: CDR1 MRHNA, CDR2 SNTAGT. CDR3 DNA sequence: TGTGCCAGCAGTTCAGACGGTTCCTCTGGGGCCAACGTCCTGACTTTC. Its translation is CASSSDGSSGANVLTF.